These 22 T cell receptor beta chains came from one sample sequenced in a study of shared clonotypes between healthy human individuals. This table comes from immunoSEQ multiplex PCR, and its TCRdb copy is limited to in-frame clones, with some not included. This sample has approximately 2,200,000 clones; about 93% occur once, and the top ten carry about 1.8%. Terminally differentiated effector memory CD45RA+ cells were excluded by CCR7 positive selection of CD45RO-negative cells. Sample: naive CD8+ T cells from PBMCs. The source is a man aged 18-30 years in good health. Some clones in this sample may be carry-over from other donors' samples.

The CDR3 region is CASSWTVVNTEAFF. CDR3 coding DNA: TGTGCCAGCAGCTGGACAGTCGTGAACACTGAAGCTTTCTTT. The V and J genes are TRBV7-9 and TRBJ1-1, with D possibly TRBD1 on 6 matching bases. This CDR3 has 14 residues. Germline assignment: CDR1 SEHNR and CDR2 FQNEAQ (reference sequence). Trimming left V 4 bases short and J 0 bases short, with 9 bases between. The full variable domain, its missing parts supplied by reference TRBV7-9 and TRBJ1-1, is DTGVSQNPRHKITKRGQNVTFRCDPISEHNRLYWYRQTLGQGPEFLTYFQNEAQLEKSRLLSDRFSAERPKGSFSTLEIQRTEQGDSAMYLCASSWTVVNTEAFFGQGTRLTVV.

The V gene is TRBV7-9, the J gene TRBJ2-1; TRBD1 is a possible D gene (5 bases). Germline loops: CDR1 SEHNR, CDR2 FQNEAQ (reference sequence). V was trimmed by 1 base and J by 5 bases, leaving 15 bases between them. The CDR3 spans 16 residues. DNA of the CDR3: TGTGCCAGCAGCTTAGTCCCAAGACGGACAAACAATGAGCAGTTCTTC. Translating it yields CASSLVPRRTNNEQFF.

This clone was found a few times. The chain joins TRBV11-2 to TRBJ2-7; 9 bases are shared with TRBD2. Germline CDR1 and CDR2: SGHAT and FQNNGV. V was pared by 4 bases and J by 4 bases, with 14 bases of the junction left unmatched. The CDR3 is 17 amino acids. CDR3 in amino acids: CASSSLPGREGRYEQYF. CDR3 coding DNA: TGTGCCAGCAGCTCTCTTCCCGGGCGGGAGGGCCGGTACGAGCAGTACTTC.

This chain links TRBV6-1 with TRBJ2-2; D unresolved. V dropped 2 bases and J dropped 6 bases, with 7 bases sitting between them. The CDR3 extends over 13 amino acids. Germline CDR1 MNHNS, CDR2 SASEGT. CDR3 sequence reads: CASSERRPGELFF. CDR3 coding DNA: TGTGCCAGCAGTGAAAGACGGCCCGGGGAGCTGTTTTTT.

CDR3 region: CASSKGQGVLDETQYF. The CDR3 region has the DNA TGCGCCAGCAGCAAAGGACAGGGGGTACTGGATGAGACCCAGTACTTC. The chain has TRBV5-1 and TRBJ2-5; 10 bases align to TRBD1. The length of the CDR3 is 16 residues. CDR1 and CDR2 (germline): SGHRS, YFSETQ. V shed 4 bases, J shed 5 bases, and the junction held 11 bases outside the gene matches. The full variable domain, completed using reference TRBV5-1 and TRBJ2-5, is KAGVTQTPRYLIKTRGQQVTLSCSPISGHRSVSWYQQTPGQGLQFLFEYFSETQRNKGNFPGRFSGRQFSNSRSEMNVSTLELGDSALYLCASSKGQGVLDETQYFGPGTRLLVL.

This clone was counted between two and nine times. The chain has TRBV5-6 and TRBJ1-1; D unresolved. The CDR3 is 15 amino acids. In germline, CDR1 is SGHDT, CDR2 YYEEEE. Trimming stripped 6 bases from V and 0 bases from J, with 15 bases between. CDR3 region: CASTRWRELNTEAFF. Written as DNA, the CDR3 is TGTGCCAGCACCCGATGGAGGGAGCTGAACACTGAAGCTTTCTTT.

As DNA, the CDR3 is TGTGCCAGCAGTCCGTTGGGGGACAACTCCTACAATGAGCAGTTCTTC. Translating it yields CASSPLGDNSYNEQFF. The V call is TRBV28, the J call TRBJ2-1, with TRBD1 as a possible D gene (6 bases). Looked up from germline, CDR1 is MDHEN and CDR2 is SYDVKM. With 5 bases removed from V and 0 bases from J, the gap between germline ends came to 14 bases. This CDR3 spans 16 amino acids.

The rearrangement links TRBV4-1 to TRBJ2-7; 9 bases line up with TRBD1. The length of the CDR3 is 16 residues. The germline CDR1 and CDR2 sequences are MGHRA and YSYEKL. The J segment lost 3 bases and the V segment lost 0 bases, leaving 6 bases of the junction unmatched. CDR3 DNA: TGCGCCAGCAGCCAAGATTGGGACAGGGAGATCTACGAGCAGTACTTC. It is translated as CASSQDWDREIYEQYF.

This chain links TRBV7-6 with TRBJ2-1, with D hard to call. Germline V gene data show CDR1 as SGHVS and CDR2 as FNYEAQ. V was clipped by 0 bases and J by 8 bases, with 5 bases between them. The CDR3 sequence is 12 residues long. CDR3 sequence reads: CASSLAYHEQFF. CDR3 nucleotide sequence: TGTGCCAGCAGCTTAGCCTATCATGAGCAGTTCTTC.

The chain carries TRBV5-1 and TRBJ2-7; weak D call: TRBD2 (5 bases). This CDR3 has 15 residues. Germline CDR1 SGHRS, CDR2 YFSETQ. Trimming removed 0 bases from V and 4 bases from J, with 14 bases in between. The CDR3 DNA reads as TGCGCCAGCAGCTTGGCCTTCGGGATTCGGTACGAGCAGTACTTC. It is translated as CASSLAFGIRYEQYF. Full variable domain (outside the CDR3, taken from reference TRBV5-1 and TRBJ2-7): KAGVTQTPRYLIKTRGQQVTLSCSPISGHRSVSWYQQTPGQGLQFLFEYFSETQRNKGNFPGRFSGRQFSNSRSEMNVSTLELGDSALYLCASSLAFGIRYEQYFGPGTRLTVT.

V gene TRBV7-9 combines with J gene TRBJ2-7, with 12 bases that match TRBD2. Germline V gene data show CDR1 as SEHNR and CDR2 as FQNEAQ (reference sequence). With 4 bases clipped from V and 4 bases from J, the junction kept 11 bases outside the gene matches. The CDR3 extends over 17 amino acids. Here the CDR3 DNA reads TGTGCCAGCAGCTCCCGACTAGCGGGAGTACATATGTACGAGCAGTACTTC. Translating gives CASSSRLAGVHMYEQYF.

CDR3 DNA sequence: TGTGCCAGCAGTTTATTGGGACCCGGCTACGAGCAGTACTTC. Residues: CASSLLGPGYEQYF. The J gene is TRBJ2-7, the V gene TRBV27, with D possibly called TRBD1 or TRBD2 (5 bases each). This CDR3 has 14 amino acids. Germline V gene data show CDR1 as MNHEY and CDR2 as SMNVEV (reference sequence). V was trimmed by 1 base and J by 3 bases, leaving 10 bases between them.

Concerning this clone itself: Other DNA variants within this sample encode the same CDR3. The chain recombines TRBV4-3 with TRBJ2-7; D possibly matches TRBD1 or TRBD2 (5 bases each). The CDR3 consists of 15 residues. Trimming shortened V by 0 bases and J by 4 bases, and 13 bases separated the two germline ends. The germline gives CDR1 LGHNA, CDR2 YSLEER. The chain's CDR3 is CASSQDRDGRYEQYF. The CDR3 coding sequence is TGCGCCAGCAGCCAAGATAGGGACGGACGGTACGAGCAGTACTTC.

This sequence joins TRBV28 and TRBJ2-3; D tentatively fits TRBD1 or TRBD2 (5 bases each). The CDR3 runs 13 residues. The germline CDR1 and CDR2 sequences are MDHEN and SYDVKM. The ends were cut back, 7 bases at V and 6 bases at J, with 14 bases in the middle. Here the CDR3 DNA reads TGTGCCAGCAATGCTAAATGGGGGGATACGCAGTATTTT. Translating gives CASNAKWGDTQYF.

This chain connects TRBV7-9 to TRBJ2-7; 8 nucleotides match TRBD2. The CDR3 totals 14 residues. Germline V lookup: CDR1 SEHNR, CDR2 FQNEAQ (reference sequence). The J segment lost 4 bases and the V segment lost 5 bases, leaving 7 bases of the junction unmatched. The CDR3: CASSPPGTSYEQYF. The CDR3 bases are TGTGCCAGCAGCCCTCCCGGGACTAGTTACGAGCAGTACTTC. Looking up the rest from reference TRBV7-9 and TRBJ2-7 gives the full variable domain: DTGVSQNPRHKITKRGQNVTFRCDPISEHNRLYWYRQTLGQGPEFLTYFQNEAQLEKSRLLSDRFSAERPKGSFSTLEIQRTEQGDSAMYLCASSPPGTSYEQYFGPGTRLTVT.

The chain combines TRBV28 with TRBJ2-2; no reliable D call. The CDR3 runs to 14 residues. CDR1 and CDR2 (germline): MDHEN, SYDVKM. The V gene lost 4 bases and the J gene lost 0 bases, with 6 bases spanning the gap. CDR3 sequence reads: CASSWSSNTGELFF. CDR3 DNA sequence: TGTGCCAGCAGTTGGTCTTCGAACACCGGGGAGCTGTTTTTT.

CDR3 loop: CASSSSDSNEQFF. DNA of the CDR3: TGTGCCAGCAGCTCAAGTGATAGCAATGAGCAGTTCTTC. The J gene is TRBJ2-1, the V gene TRBV13; unclear D gene. The germline V gene has CDR1 PRHDT and CDR2 FYEKMQ (reference sequence). V gave up 4 bases and J gave up 6 bases, with 10 bases separating them. The CDR3 has 13 residues.

V usage is TRBV9 and J usage is TRBJ1-5; D gene uncertain. Germline V gene data show CDR1 as SGDLS and CDR2 as YYNGEE. The CDR3 totals 15 residues. Trimming took 0 bases from V and 6 from J, leaving 13 bases between them. CDR3 sequence reads: CASSVEAGMGQPQHF. The CDR3 DNA is TGTGCCAGCAGCGTAGAGGCAGGCATGGGTCAGCCCCAGCATTTT.

V and J are TRBV14 and TRBJ1-1; D might be TRBD1 (5 bases). The CDR3 runs 15 residues. V dropped 2 bases and J dropped 0 bases, with 10 bases sitting between them. Looked up from germline, CDR1 is SGHDN and CDR2 is FVKESK. The CDR3 protein is CASSQTGWLNTEAFF. CDR3 bases: TGTGCCAGCAGCCAAACAGGCTGGTTGAACACTGAAGCTTTCTTT.

V usage is TRBV9 and J usage is TRBJ2-7; D may match TRBD1 or TRBD2 (6 bases each). Looked up from germline, CDR1 is SGDLS and CDR2 is YYNGEE. This CDR3 spans 15 amino acids. V lost 4 bases and J lost 4, with 18 bases in between. Written as DNA, the CDR3 is TGTGCCAGCAGCTCGACCGGGGGCTCAATATACGAGCAGTACTTC. It yields the protein CASSSTGGSIYEQYF.

The chain couples TRBV4-1 to TRBJ1-5; D call uncertain. Trimming shortened V by 1 base and J by 7 bases, and 8 bases separated the two germline ends. The germline V gene encodes CDR1 MGHRA and CDR2 YSYEKL. This CDR3 is 13 amino acids long. The CDR3 coding sequence is TGCGCCAGCAGCCAAGGGACTAACCAGCCCCAGCATTTT. Translating it yields CASSQGTNQPQHF.

The J gene is TRBJ1-2, the V gene TRBV5-1, with TRBD1 matching over 9 bases. V lost 0 bases to trimming and J lost 3 bases; unmatched junction nucleotides: 9. The CDR3 runs 17 residues. Germline CDR1 is SGHRS and CDR2 is YFSETQ. In DNA, the CDR3 is TGCGCCAGCAGCTTGGAACCGGGACAGGGTATCGACTATGGCTACACCTTC. This sequence encodes CASSLEPGQGIDYGYTF.